The source of this TCR beta chain is a study of shared clonotypes between healthy human individuals. Looking at the study overall: The study enrolled a couple of women and three men aged 18 to 49. Researchers assigned three CD4 naive, three CD4 memory, two CD8 naive and one CD8 memory plate to each donor.

V shed 6 bases and J shed 3 bases, with 12 bases lying between them. The CDR3 covers 13 residues. In germline, CDR1 is MNHNS, CDR2 SASEGT. Each replicate PCR on the sorted subsets used roughly 200 ng DNA (approximately 33,000 T cell genomes). The table came from immunoSEQ multiplex PCR; TCRdb's copy has only in-frame clones and leaves some out. The sample holds around 2.1 million clones, just over 90% seen once. Naive CD8 cells comprised CD45RO-negative, CCR7-positively selected cells, excluding terminally differentiated effector memory CD45RA+ cells. Material for sequencing was naive CD8+ T cells from PBMCs. The TCR comes from a man aged 18-30 years in good health. Some clones in this sample may be carry-over from other donors' samples. The chain combines TRBV6-1 with TRBJ2-7, with TRBD2 as a possible D gene (7 bases). The CDR3 spells CASRKRGGYEQYF. Here the CDR3 DNA reads TGTGCCAGCAGGAAGAGGGGGGGCTACGAGCAGTACTTC.